This TCR beta chain was identified in a study of siplizumab effects on memory and regulatory T cells. Study-wide points: Memory cells seemed less diverse than naive T cells, which seemed major alloresponse contributors. For siplizumab cultures, the suppressive function of their proliferating Tregs was not confirmed.

Details on this clone: What it recognizes is unknown.

The CDR3 has 16 residues. Germline V lookup: CDR1 SGHDT, CDR2 YYEEEE. Trimming removed 1 base from V and 2 bases from J; junction bases left unmatched: 4. TCRdb keeps only in-frame clones here, not all; method: immunoSEQ multiplex PCR. Found here are over 100,000 clones, 90% to 95% of them singletons; the top ten hold roughly 1.1%. The chain has TRBV5-6 and TRBJ2-7; TRBD1 matches at 12 bases. The receptor comes from a human donor in good health. The specimen sequenced was CD4+ T cells sorted from blood. In DNA, the CDR3 is TGTGCCAGCAGCTTGAAGGGACAGGGGGCAACCTACGAGCAGTACTTC. It codes for CASSLKGQGATYEQYF.